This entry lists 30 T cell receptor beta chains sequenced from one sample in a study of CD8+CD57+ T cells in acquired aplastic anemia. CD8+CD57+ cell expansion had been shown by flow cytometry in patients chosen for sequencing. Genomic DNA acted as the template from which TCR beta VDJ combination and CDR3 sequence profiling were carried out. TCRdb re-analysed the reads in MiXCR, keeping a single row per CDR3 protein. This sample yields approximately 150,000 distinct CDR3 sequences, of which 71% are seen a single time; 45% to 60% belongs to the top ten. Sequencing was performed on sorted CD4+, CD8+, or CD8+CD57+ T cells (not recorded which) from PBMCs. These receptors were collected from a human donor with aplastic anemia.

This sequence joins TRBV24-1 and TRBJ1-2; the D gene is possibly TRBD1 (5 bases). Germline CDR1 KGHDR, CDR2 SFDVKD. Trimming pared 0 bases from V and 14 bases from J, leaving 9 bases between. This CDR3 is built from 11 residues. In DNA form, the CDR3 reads TGTGCCACCAGTGATTTGGTACAGGTTACCTTC. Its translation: CATSDLVQVTF.

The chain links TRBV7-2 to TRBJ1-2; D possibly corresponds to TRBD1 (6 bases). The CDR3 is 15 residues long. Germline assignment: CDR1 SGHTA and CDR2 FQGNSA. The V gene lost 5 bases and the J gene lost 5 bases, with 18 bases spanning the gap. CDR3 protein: CASSRGPRDKYGYTF. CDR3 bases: TGTGCCAGCAGCCGGGGACCGAGGGACAAGTATGGCTACACCTTC. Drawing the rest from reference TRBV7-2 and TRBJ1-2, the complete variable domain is GAGVSQSPSNKVTEKGKDVELRCDPISGHTALYWYRQSLGQGLEFLIYFQGNSAPDKSGLPSDRFSAERTGGSVSTLTIQRTQQEDSAVYLCASSRGPRDKYGYTFGSGTRLTVV.

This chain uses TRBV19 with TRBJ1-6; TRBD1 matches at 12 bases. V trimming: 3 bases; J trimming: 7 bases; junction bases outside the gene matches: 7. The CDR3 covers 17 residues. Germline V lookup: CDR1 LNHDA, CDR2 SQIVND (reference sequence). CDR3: CASSIGTGGTGNSPLHF. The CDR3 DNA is TGTGCCAGTAGTATCGGGACAGGGGGCACCGGAAATTCACCCCTCCACTTT.

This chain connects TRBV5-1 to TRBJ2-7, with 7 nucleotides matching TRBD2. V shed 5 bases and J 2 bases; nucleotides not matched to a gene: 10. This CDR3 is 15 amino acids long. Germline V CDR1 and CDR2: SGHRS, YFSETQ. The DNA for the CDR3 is TGCGCCAGCAGAGTTGAGGGAGGGTGGGCCTACGAGCAGTACTTC. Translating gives CASRVEGGWAYEQYF.

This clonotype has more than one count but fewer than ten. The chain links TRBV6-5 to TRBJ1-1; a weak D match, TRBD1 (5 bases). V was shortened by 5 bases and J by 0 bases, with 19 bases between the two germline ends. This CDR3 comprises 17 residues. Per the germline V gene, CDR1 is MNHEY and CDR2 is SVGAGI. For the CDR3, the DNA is TGTGCCAGCAGTCCTAGCGAGAGGACAAACATGAACACTGAAGCTTTCTTT. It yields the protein CASSPSERTNMNTEAFF.

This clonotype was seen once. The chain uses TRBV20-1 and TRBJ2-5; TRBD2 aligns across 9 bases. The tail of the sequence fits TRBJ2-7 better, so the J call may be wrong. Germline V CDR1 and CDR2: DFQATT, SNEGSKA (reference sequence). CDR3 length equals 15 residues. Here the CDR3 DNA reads TGCAGTGCTAGAGATGGGGCGGGGGGGCCACACGAGCAGTACTTC. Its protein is CSARDGAGGPHEQYF.

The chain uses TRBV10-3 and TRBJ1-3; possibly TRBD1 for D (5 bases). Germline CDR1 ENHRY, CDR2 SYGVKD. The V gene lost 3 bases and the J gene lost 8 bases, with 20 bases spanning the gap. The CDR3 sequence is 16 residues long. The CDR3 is CAISDTAGRYRDTIYF. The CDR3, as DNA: TGTGCCATCAGTGACACTGCAGGGAGGTATAGAGACACCATATATTTT.

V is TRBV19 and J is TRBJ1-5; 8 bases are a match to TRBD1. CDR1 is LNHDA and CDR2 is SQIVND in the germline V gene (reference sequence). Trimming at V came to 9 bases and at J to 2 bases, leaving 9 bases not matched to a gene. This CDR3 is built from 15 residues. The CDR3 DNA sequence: TGTGCCAGCAAGACAGGGGCTTTCGGCAATCAGCCCCAGCATTTT. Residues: CASKTGAFGNQPQHF. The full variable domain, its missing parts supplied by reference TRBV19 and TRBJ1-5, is DGGITQSPKYLFRKEGQNVTLSCEQNLNHDAMYWYRQDPGQGLRLIYYSQIVNDFQKGDIAEGYSVSREKKESFPLTVTSAQKNPTAFYLCASKTGAFGNQPQHFGDGTRLSIL.

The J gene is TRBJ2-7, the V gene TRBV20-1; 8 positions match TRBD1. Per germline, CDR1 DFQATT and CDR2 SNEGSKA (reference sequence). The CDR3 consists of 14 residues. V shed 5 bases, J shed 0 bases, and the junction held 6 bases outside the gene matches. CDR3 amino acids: CSARPQGASYEQYF. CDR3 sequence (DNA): TGCAGTGCTCGACCCCAGGGGGCCTCCTACGAGCAGTACTTC.

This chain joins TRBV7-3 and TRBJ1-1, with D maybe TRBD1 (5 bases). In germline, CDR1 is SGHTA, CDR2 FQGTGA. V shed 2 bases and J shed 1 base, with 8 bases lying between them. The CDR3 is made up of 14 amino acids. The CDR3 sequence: CASSLEQANTEAFF. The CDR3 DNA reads TGTGCCAGCAGCTTAGAACAGGCGAACACTGAAGCTTTCTTT.

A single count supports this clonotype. CDR3 bases: TGTGCCAGTAGTATAGGAACAACGAACACTGAAGCTTTCTTT. This sequence encodes CASSIGTTNTEAFF. J is TRBJ1-1 and V is TRBV19; D remains ambiguous. Germline CDR1 and CDR2: LNHDA and SQIVND (reference sequence). The V and J ends lost 1 base and 1 base respectively, with 7 bases between them. The CDR3 runs to 14 residues.

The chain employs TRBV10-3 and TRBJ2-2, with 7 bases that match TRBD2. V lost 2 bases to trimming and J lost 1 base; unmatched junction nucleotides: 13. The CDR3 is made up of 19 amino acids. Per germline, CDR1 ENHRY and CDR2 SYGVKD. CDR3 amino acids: CAISEPDRGVQENTGELFF. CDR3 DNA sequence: TGTGCCATCAGTGAGCCGGATCGGGGGGTCCAAGAGAACACCGGGGAGCTGTTTTTT.

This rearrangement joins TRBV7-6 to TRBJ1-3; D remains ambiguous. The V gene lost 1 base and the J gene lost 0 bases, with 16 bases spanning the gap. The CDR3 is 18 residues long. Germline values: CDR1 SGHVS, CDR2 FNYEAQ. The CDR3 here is CASSLVWQAEGSGNTIYF. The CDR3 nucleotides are TGTGCCAGCAGCTTAGTTTGGCAGGCAGAGGGCTCTGGAAACACCATATATTTT.

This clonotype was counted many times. CDR3 sequence: CASIRRVGTDTQYF. The CDR3 DNA reads as TGTGCCAGCATCCGTCGGGTGGGCACAGATACGCAGTATTTT. J is TRBJ2-3 and V is TRBV27; D is undetermined. V lost 7 bases and J lost 1, with 12 bases in between. The CDR3 loop spans 14 amino acids. Germline V gene data show CDR1 as MNHEY and CDR2 as SMNVEV (reference sequence).

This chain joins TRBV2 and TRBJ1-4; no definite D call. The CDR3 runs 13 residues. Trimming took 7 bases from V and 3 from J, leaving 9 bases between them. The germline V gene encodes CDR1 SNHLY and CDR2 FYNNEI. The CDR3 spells CASTEDANEKLFF. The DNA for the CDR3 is TGTGCCAGCACGGAGGATGCTAATGAAAAACTGTTTTTT.

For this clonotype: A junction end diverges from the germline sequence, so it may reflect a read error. CDR3 amino acids: CASSQEVAGNYNDQFF. In DNA form, the CDR3 reads TGCGCCAGCAGCCAAGAAGTAGCGGGGAATTACAATGACCAGTTCTTC. The chain has TRBV4-3 and TRBJ2-1; 8 bases fit TRBD2. This CDR3 comprises 16 residues. The germline V gene has CDR1 LGHNA and CDR2 YSLEER.

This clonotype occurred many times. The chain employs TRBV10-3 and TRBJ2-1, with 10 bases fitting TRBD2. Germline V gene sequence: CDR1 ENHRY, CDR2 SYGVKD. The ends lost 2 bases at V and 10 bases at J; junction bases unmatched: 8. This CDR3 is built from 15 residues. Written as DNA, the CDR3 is TGTGCCATCAGTGAGCCTAGCGGGGGATGGGAAGAGCAGTTCTTC. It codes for CAISEPSGGWEEQFF.

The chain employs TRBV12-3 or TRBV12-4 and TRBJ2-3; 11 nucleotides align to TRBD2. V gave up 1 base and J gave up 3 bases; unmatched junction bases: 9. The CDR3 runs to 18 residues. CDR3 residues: CASSLGGSGGVPTDTQYF. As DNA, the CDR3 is TGTGCCAGCAGTTTAGGTGGTAGCGGGGGGGTACCTACAGATACGCAGTATTTT.

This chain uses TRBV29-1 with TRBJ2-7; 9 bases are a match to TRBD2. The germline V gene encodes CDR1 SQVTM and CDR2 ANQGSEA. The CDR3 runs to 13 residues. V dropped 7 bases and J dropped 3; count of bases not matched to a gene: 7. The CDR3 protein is CSALSGRRYEQYF. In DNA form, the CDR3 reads TGCAGCGCTCTAAGCGGGAGGCGCTACGAGCAGTACTTC.

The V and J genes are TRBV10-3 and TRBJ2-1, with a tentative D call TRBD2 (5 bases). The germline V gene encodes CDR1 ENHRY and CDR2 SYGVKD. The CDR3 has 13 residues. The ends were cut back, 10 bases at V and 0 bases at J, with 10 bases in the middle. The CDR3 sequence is CATSGASYNEQFF. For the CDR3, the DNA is TGTGCCACGAGCGGAGCCTCCTACAATGAGCAGTTCTTC.

The CDR3 coding sequence is TGTGCCAGCAGCGAGGGACTAGCCGCCTACGAGCAGTACTTC. Protein sequence: CASSEGLAAYEQYF. V gene TRBV11-2 combines with J gene TRBJ2-7, with 9 bases identical to TRBD2. The CDR3 consists of 14 residues. The V and J ends lost 5 bases and 2 bases, in that order; junction bases with no gene match: 4. Per germline, CDR1 SGHAT and CDR2 FQNNGV.

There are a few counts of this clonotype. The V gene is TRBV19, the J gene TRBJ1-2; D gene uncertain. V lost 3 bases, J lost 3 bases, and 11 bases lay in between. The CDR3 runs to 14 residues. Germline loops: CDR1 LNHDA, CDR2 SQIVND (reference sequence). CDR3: CASSIWGTHYGYTF. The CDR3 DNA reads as TGTGCCAGTAGTATCTGGGGAACCCACTATGGCTACACCTTC.

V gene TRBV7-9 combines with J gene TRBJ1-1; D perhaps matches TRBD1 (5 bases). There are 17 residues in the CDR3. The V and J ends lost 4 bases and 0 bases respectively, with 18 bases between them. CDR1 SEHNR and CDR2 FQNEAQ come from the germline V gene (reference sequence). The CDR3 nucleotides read TGTGCCAGCAGCTCGACGGGACTGTGGTCCATGAACACTGAAGCTTTCTTT. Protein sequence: CASSSTGLWSMNTEAFF.

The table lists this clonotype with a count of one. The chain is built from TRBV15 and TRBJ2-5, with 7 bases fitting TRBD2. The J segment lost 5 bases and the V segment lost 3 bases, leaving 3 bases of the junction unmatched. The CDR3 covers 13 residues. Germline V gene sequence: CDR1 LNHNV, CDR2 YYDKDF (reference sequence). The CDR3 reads CATSRGRDETQYF. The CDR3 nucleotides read TGTGCCACCAGCAGGGGGAGGGACGAGACCCAGTACTTC.

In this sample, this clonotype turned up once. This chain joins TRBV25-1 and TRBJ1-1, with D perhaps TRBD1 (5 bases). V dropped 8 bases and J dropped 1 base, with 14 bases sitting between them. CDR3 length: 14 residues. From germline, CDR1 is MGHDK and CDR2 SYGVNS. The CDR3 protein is CASSEGRANTEAFF. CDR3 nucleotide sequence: TGTGCCAGCTCTGAGGGGAGGGCGAACACTGAAGCTTTCTTT.

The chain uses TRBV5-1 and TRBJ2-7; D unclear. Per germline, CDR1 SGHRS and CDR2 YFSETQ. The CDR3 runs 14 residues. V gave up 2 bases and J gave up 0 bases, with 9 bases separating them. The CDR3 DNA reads TGCGCCAGCAGCTTCCAGCCCCCCTCCTACGAGCAGTACTTC. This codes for CASSFQPPSYEQYF.

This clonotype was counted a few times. CDR3 sequence: CAISESFGFGSYEQYF. The CDR3, as DNA: TGTGCCATCAGTGAGTCGTTCGGGTTCGGCTCCTACGAGCAGTACTTC. The rearrangement uses TRBV10-3 and TRBJ2-7; D is undetermined. CDR3 size: 16 residues. CDR1 and CDR2 (germline): ENHRY, SYGVKD. Trimming took 0 bases from V and 0 from J, leaving 12 bases between them.

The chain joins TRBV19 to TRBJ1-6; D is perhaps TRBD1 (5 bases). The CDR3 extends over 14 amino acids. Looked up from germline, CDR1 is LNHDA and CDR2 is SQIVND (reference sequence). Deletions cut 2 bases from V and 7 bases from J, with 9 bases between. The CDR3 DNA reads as TGTGCCAGTAGTATACGGGACCTCAATTCACCCCTCCACTTT. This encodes CASSIRDLNSPLHF.

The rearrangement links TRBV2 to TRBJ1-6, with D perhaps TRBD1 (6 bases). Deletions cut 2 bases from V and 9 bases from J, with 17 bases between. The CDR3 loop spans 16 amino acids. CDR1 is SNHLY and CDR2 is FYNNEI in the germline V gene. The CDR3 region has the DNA TGTGCCAGCAGTGAACCCCCAGACAGGTCTAGTTCACCCCTCCACTTT. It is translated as CASSEPPDRSSSPLHF.

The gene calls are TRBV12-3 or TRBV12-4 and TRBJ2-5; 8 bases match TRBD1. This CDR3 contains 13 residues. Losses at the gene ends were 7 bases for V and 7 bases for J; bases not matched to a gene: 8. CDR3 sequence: CASTSGGAGTQYF. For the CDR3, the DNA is TGTGCCAGCACTTCAGGGGGCGCGGGGACCCAGTACTTC.